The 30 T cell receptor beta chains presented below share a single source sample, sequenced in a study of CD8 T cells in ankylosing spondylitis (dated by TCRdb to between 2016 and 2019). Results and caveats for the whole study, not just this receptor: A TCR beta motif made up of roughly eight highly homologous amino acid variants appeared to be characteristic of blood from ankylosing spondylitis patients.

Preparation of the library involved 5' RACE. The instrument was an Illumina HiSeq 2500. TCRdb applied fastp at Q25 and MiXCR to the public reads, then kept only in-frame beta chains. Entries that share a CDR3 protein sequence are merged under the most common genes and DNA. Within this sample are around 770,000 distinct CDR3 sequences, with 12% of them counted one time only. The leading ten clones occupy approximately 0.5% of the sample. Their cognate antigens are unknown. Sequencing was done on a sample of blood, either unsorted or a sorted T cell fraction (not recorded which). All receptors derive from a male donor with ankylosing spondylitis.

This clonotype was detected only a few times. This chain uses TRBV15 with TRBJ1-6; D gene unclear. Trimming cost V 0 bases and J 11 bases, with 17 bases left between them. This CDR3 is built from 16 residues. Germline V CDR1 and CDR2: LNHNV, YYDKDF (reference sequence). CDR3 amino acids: CATSRDRQLGMTPLHF. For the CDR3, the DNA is TGTGCCACCAGCAGAGATCGCCAGTTGGGGATGACACCCCTCCACTTT.

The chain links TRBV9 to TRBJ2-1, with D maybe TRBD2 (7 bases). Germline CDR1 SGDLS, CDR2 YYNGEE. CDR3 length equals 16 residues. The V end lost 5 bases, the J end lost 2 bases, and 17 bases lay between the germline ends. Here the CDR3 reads CASSPLRGRAYNEQFF. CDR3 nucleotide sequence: TGTGCCAGCAGTCCCCTTAGGGGGAGGGCCTACAATGAGCAGTTCTTC.

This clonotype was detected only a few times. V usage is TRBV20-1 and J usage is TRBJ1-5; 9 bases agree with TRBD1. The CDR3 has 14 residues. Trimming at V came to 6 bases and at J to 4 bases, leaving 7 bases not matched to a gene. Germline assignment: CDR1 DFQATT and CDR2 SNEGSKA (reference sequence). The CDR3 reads CSAAGQGGNQPQHF. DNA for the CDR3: TGCAGTGCGGCGGGACAGGGAGGTAATCAGCCCCAGCATTTT.

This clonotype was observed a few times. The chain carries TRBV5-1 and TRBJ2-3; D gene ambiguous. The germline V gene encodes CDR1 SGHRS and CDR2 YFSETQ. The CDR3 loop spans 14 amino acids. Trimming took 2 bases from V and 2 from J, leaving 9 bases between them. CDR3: CASSFPTPTDTQYF. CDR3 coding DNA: TGCGCCAGCAGCTTTCCCACCCCCACAGATACGCAGTATTTT.

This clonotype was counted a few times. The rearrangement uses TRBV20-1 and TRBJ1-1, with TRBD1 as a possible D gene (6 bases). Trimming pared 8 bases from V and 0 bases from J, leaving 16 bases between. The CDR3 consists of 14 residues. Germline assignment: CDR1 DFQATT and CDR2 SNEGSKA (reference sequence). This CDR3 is CSPGQYYMNTEAFF. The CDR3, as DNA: TGCAGTCCCGGACAGTACTATATGAACACTGAAGCTTTCTTT.

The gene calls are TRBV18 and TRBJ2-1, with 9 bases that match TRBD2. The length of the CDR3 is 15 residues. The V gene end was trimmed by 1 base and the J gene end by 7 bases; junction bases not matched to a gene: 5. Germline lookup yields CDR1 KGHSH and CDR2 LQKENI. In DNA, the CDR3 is TGTGCCAGCTCACCACTAGCGGGAGTACGAAATGAGCAGTTCTTC. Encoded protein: CASSPLAGVRNEQFF.

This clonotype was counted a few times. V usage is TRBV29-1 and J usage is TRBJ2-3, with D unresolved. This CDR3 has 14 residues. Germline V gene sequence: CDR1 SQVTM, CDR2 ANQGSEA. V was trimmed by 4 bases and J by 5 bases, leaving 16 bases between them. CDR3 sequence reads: CSVVPGFKGDTQYF. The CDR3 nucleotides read TGCAGCGTTGTACCAGGTTTCAAAGGAGATACGCAGTATTTT.

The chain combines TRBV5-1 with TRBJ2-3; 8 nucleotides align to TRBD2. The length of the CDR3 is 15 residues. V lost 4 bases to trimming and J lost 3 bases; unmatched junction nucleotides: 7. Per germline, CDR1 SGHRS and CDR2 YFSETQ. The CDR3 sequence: CASSPPAGVTDTQYF. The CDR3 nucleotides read TGCGCCAGCAGCCCACCAGCGGGAGTGACAGATACGCAGTATTTT. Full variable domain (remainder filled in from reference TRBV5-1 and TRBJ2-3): KAGVTQTPRYLIKTRGQQVTLSCSPISGHRSVSWYQQTPGQGLQFLFEYFSETQRNKGNFPGRFSGRQFSNSRSEMNVSTLELGDSALYLCASSPPAGVTDTQYFGPGTRLTVL.

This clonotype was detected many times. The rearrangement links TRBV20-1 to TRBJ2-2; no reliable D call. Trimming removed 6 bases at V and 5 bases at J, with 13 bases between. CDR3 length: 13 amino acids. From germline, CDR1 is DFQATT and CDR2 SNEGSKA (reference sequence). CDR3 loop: CSAPAVGTGELFF. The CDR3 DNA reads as TGCAGTGCCCCGGCTGTGGGGACCGGGGAGCTGTTTTTT.

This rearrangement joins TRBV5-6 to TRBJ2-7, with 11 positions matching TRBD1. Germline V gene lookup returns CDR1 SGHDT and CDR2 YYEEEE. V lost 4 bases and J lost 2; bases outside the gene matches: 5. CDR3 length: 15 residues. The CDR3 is CASSLWTGGPYEQYF. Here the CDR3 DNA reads TGTGCCAGCAGCCTTTGGACAGGGGGCCCCTACGAGCAGTACTTC. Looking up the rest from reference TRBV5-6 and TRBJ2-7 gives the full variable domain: DAGVTQSPTHLIKTRGQQVTLRCSPKSGHDTVSWYQQALGQGPQFIFQYYEEEERQRGNFPDRFSGHQFPNYSSELNVNALLLGDSALYLCASSLWTGGPYEQYFGPGTRLTVT.

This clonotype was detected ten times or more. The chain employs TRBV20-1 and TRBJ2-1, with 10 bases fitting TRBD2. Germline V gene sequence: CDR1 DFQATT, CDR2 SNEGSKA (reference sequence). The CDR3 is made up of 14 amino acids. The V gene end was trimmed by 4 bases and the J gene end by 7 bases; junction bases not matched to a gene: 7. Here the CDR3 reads CSATTGTSVNEQFF. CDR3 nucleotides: TGCAGTGCTACCACCGGGACTAGCGTGAATGAGCAGTTCTTC.

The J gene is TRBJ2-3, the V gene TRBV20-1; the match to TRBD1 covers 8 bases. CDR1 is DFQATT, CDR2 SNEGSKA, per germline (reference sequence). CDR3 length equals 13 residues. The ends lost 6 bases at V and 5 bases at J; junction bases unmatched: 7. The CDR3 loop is CSARQGLGDTQYF. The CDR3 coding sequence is TGCAGTGCCCGACAGGGGCTTGGAGATACGCAGTATTTT.

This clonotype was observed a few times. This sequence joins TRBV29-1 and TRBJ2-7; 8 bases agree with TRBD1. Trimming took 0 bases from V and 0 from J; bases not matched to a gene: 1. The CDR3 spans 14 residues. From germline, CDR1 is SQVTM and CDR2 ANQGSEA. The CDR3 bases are TGCAGCGTTGAAGAAACAGGGGGCTCCTACGAGCAGTACTTC. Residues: CSVEETGGSYEQYF.

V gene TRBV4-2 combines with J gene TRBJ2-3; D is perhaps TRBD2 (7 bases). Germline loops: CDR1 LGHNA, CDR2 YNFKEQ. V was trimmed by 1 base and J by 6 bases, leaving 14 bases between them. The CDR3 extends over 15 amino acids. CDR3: CASSQVIGGQDTQYF. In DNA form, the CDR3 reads TGTGCCAGCAGCCAAGTCATCGGGGGGCAGGATACGCAGTATTTT.

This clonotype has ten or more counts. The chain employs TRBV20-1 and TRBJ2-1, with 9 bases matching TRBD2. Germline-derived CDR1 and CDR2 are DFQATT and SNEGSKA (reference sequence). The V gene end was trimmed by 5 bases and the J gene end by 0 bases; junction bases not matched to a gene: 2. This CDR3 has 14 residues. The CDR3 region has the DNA TGCAGTGCTCAGACTAGCGGCTCCTACAATGAGCAGTTCTTC. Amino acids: CSAQTSGSYNEQFF.

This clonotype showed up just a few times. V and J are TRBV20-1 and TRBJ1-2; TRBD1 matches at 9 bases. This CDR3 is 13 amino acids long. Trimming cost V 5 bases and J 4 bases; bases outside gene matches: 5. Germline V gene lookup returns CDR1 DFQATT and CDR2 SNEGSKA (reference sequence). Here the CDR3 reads CSARTGVVYGYTF. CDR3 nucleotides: TGCAGTGCTCGGACAGGGGTGGTCTATGGCTACACCTTC.

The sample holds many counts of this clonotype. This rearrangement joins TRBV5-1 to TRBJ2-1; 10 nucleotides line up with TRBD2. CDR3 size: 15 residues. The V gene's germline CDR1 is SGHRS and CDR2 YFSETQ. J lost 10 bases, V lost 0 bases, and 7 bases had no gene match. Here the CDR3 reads CASSLVLAGIEEQFF. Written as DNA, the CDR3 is TGCGCCAGCAGCTTGGTACTAGCGGGAATCGAGGAGCAGTTCTTC.

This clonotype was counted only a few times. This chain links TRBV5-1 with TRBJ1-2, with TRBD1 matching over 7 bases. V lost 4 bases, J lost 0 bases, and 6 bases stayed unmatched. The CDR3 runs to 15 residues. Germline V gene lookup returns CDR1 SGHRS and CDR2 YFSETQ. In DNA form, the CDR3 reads TGCGCCAGCAGCCCATGGGACAGTACTAACTATGGCTACACCTTC. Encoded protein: CASSPWDSTNYGYTF. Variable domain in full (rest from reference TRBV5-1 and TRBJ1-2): KAGVTQTPRYLIKTRGQQVTLSCSPISGHRSVSWYQQTPGQGLQFLFEYFSETQRNKGNFPGRFSGRQFSNSRSEMNVSTLELGDSALYLCASSPWDSTNYGYTFGSGTRLTVV.

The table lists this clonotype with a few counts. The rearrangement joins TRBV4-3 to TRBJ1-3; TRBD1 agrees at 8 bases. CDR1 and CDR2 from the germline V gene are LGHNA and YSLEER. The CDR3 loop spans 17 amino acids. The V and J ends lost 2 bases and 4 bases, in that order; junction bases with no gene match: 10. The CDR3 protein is CASSQRFRGPGGNTIYF. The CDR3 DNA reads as TGCGCCAGCAGCCAAAGGTTCAGGGGGCCGGGGGGAAACACCATATATTTT.

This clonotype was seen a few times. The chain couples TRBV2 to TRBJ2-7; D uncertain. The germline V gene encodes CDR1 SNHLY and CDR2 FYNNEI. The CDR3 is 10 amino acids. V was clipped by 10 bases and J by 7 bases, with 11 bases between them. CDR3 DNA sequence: TGTGCCACTCGAGACCTTGAGCAGTACTTC. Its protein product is CATRDLEQYF.

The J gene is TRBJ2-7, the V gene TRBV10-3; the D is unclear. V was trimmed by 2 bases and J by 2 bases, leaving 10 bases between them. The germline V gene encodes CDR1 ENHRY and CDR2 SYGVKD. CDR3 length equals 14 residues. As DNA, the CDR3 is TGTGCCATCAGTGAGCTCTGGCAGACCTACGAGCAGTACTTC. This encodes CAISELWQTYEQYF.

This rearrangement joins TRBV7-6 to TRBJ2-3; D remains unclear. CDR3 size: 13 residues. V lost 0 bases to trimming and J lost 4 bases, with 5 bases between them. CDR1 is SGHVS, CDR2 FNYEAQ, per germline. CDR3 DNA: TGTGCCAGCAGCTTAGCGATGGCAGATACGCAGTATTTT. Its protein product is CASSLAMADTQYF.

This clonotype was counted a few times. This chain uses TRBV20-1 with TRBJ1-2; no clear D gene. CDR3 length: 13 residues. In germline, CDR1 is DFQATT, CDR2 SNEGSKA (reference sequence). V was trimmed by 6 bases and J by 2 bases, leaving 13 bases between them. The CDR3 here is CSAPRADNYGYTF. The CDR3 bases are TGCAGTGCCCCCCGGGCAGACAACTATGGCTACACCTTC.

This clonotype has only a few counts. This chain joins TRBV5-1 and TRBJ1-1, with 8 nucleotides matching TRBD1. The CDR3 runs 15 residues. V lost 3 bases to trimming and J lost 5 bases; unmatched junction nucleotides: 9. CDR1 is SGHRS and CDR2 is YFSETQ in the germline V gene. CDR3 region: CASSSNQGAGTEAFF. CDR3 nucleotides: TGCGCCAGCAGCTCCAACCAGGGGGCCGGTACTGAAGCTTTCTTT.

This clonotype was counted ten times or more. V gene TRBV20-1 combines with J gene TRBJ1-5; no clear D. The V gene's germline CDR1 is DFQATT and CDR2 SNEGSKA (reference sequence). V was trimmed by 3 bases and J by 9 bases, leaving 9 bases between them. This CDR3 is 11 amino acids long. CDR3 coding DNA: TGCAGTGCTAGTCGGGGTACGCCCCAGCATTTT. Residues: CSASRGTPQHF.

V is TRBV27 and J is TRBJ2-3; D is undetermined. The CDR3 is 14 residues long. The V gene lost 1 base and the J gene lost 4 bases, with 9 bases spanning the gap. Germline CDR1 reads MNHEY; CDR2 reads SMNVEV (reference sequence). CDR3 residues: CASSLFACADTQYF. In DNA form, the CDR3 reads TGTGCCAGCAGTTTATTTGCTTGCGCAGATACGCAGTATTTT.

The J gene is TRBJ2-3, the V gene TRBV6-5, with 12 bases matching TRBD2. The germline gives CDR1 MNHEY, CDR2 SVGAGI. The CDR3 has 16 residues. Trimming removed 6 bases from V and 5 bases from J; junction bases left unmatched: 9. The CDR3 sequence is CASSLRLAGAGDTQYF. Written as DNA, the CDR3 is TGTGCCAGCAGCTTACGACTAGCGGGGGCCGGAGATACGCAGTATTTT.

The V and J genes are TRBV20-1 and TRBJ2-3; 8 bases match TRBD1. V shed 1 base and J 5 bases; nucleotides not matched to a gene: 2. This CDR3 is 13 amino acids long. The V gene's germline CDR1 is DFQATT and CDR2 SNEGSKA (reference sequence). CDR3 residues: CSARGTGKDTQYF. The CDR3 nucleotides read TGCAGTGCTAGAGGGACAGGGAAAGATACGCAGTATTTT.

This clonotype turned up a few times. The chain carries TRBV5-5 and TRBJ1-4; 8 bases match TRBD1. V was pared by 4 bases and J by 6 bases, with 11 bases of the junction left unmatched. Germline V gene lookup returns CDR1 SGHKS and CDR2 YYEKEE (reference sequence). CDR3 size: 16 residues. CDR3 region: CASSPLLDRVDEKLFF. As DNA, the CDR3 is TGTGCCAGCAGCCCTCTCCTGGACAGGGTTGATGAAAAACTGTTTTTT. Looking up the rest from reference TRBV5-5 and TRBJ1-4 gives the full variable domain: DAGVTQSPTHLIKTRGQQVTLRCSPISGHKSVSWYQQVLGQGPQFIFQYYEKEERGRGNFPDRFSARQFPNYSSELNVNALLLGDSALYLCASSPLLDRVDEKLFFGSGTQLSVL.

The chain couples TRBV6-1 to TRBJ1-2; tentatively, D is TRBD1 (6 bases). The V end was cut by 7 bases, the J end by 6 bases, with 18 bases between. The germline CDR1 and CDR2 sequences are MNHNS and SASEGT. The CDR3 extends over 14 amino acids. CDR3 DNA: TGTGCCAGCACCAAATGGGGGCGTAAAGATGGCTACACCTTC. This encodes CASTKWGRKDGYTF.